These T cell receptor beta chains were read from a single sample in a study of shared clonotypes between healthy human individuals. Profiling relied on immunoSEQ multiplex PCR, and the TCRdb table lists in-frame clones only, not all of them. The table includes more than 200,000 clones, under 80% detected once. Input material: memory CD4+ T cells sorted from blood. The receptor set was obtained from a man younger than 45 in good health. Each CDR3 is given with its conserved first and last residue. The D gene is left open where the match is weak. Not all rows give a size; the values are once, few, many and, for expanded clones, a class.

TRBJ2-3 TRBD2 . TRBV7-2 CASSPQTSGRNLPQYF TGTGCCAGCAGCCCCCAGACTAGCGGGAGGAATCTGCCGCAGTATTTT
TRBJ2-3 . . TRBV5-4 CASSPRGGTDTQYF TGTGCCAGCAGCCCCCGGGGCGGCACAGATACGCAGTATTTT
TRBJ2-5 TRBD1 . TRBV18 CASSLIGTELQETQYF TGTGCCAGCTCACTTATAGGGACAGAGTTACAAGAGACCCAGTACTTC
TRBJ2-3 . . TRBV6-1 CASRLPWNTDTQYF TGTGCCAGCAGACTACCTTGGAACACAGATACGCAGTATTTT
TRBJ2-1 TRBD1 . TRBV11-3 CASSRGQGDVNEQFF TGTGCCAGCAGCCGAGGACAGGGAGACGTCAATGAGCAGTTCTTC
TRBJ2-3 TRBD2 few TRBV7-8 CASSLGTSRGLDTQYF TGTGCCAGCAGCTTAGGGACTAGCAGGGGTTTAGATACGCAGTATTTT
TRBJ2-2 TRBD1 . TRBV6-6 CASSRGQGVTGELFF TGTGCCAGCAGCCGCGGACAGGGTGTCACCGGGGAGCTGTTTTTT
TRBJ2-7 . once TRBV19 CASTQTPRSYEQYF TGTGCCAGTACTCAGACACCAAGGTCCTACGAGCAGTACTTC
TRBJ1-1 . . TRBV9 CASSVGPGATEAFF TGTGCCAGCAGCGTAGGCCCAGGGGCCACTGAAGCTTTCTTT
TRBJ2-7 TRBD2 . TRBV28 CASTVEQGLAGGYEQYF TGTGCCAGCACTGTAGAACAGGGGCTAGCGGGAGGCTACGAGCAGTACTTC
TRBJ2-7 TRBD2 . TRBV28 CASKRGGRNSYEQYF TGTGCCAGCAAACGGGGAGGGAGGAACTCCTACGAGCAGTACTTC
TRBJ1-4 . . TRBV25-1 CASSDGGSTNEKLFF TGTGCCAGCAGTGACGGGGGTTCAACTAATGAAAAACTGTTTTTT
TRBJ1-4 . few TRBV30 CACRIIDEKLFF TGTGCCTGCCGGATTATTGATGAAAAACTGTTTTTT
TRBJ2-5 . . TRBV5-1 CASSTGKSQGRTLLETQYF TGCGCCAGCAGCACTGGGAAATCGCAGGGCAGGACTTTATTAGAGACCCAGTACTTC
TRBJ1-4 . . TRBV5-4 CASSLGPTKDEKLFF TGTGCCAGCAGCTTGGGGCCCACCAAGGATGAAAAACTGTTTTTT
TRBJ1-2 TRBD1 . TRBV5-4 CASADRLNYGYTF TGTGCCAGCGCGGACAGGCTAAACTATGGCTACACCTTC
TRBJ2-3 . . TRBV2 CASSQTLTTDTQYF TGTGCCAGCAGTCAGACCCTAACAACAGATACGCAGTATTTT
TRBJ1-1 . . TRBV7-3 CASSSGANTEAFF TGTGCCAGCTCATCGGGGGCGAACACTGAAGCTTTCTTT
TRBJ1-4 . . TRBV7-8 CASSVTTGARSEKLFF TGTGCCAGCAGCGTAACGACAGGTGCGCGAAGTGAAAAACTGTTTTTT
TRBJ2-2 TRBD2 . TRBV4-3 CASSQESAGGANTGELFF TGCGCCAGCAGCCAAGAGAGCGCGGGAGGGGCGAACACCGGGGAGCTGTTTTTT
TRBJ2-2 . . TRBV11-3 CASSLVMSGTGELFF TGTGCCAGCAGCTTAGTGATGTCGGGCACCGGGGAGCTGTTTTTT
TRBJ2-3 TRBD1 . TRBV5-1 CASSSSGTDYTDTQYF TGCGCCAGCAGCTCATCCGGGACAGACTACACAGATACGCAGTATTTT
TRBJ2-1 . . TRBV5-6 CASSYPADYNEQFF TGTGCCAGCAGCTATCCCGCGGATTACAATGAGCAGTTCTTC
TRBJ2-7 TRBD1 . TRBV6-5 CASSIDRGPYEQYF TGTGCCAGCAGCATCGACAGGGGACCCTACGAGCAGTACTTC
TRBJ2-5 . . TRBV5-1 CASSFSQETQYF TGCGCCAGCAGCTTCTCCCAAGAGACCCAGTACTTC
TRBJ2-3 . many TRBV7-3 CASGQGDTQYF TGTGCCAGCGGCCAGGGGGATACGCAGTATTTT
TRBJ2-3 . few TRBV5-1 CASSLGTVADTQYF TGCGCCAGCAGCTTGGGGACAGTGGCAGATACGCAGTATTTT
TRBJ1-2 . . TRBV7-8 CASSLVSRGGNYGYTF TGTGCCAGCAGCTTAGTATCAAGGGGAGGCAACTATGGCTACACCTTC
TRBJ2-1 . . TRBV9 CASTPVGYSYNEQFF TGTGCCAGCACCCCAGTGGGGTACTCCTACAATGAGCAGTTCTTC
TRBJ2-5 . . TRBV5-5 CASSWAEETQYF TGTGCCAGCAGCTGGGCGGAGGAGACCCAGTACTTC
TRBJ2-2 TRBD2 . TRBV18 CASSLQRDGTGELFF TGTGCCAGCTCATTACAGCGGGATGGGACCGGGGAGCTGTTTTTT
TRBJ2-1 TRBD2 . TRBV7-2 CASSPIAGGNEQFF TGTGCCAGCAGCCCTATAGCGGGAGGGAATGAGCAGTTCTTC
TRBJ2-1 TRBD2 . TRBV11-2 CASSHVGVLAGYNEQFF TGTGCCAGCAGCCACGTCGGGGTGCTAGCGGGATACAATGAGCAGTTCTTC
TRBJ1-3 . . TRBV2 CASSERESGNTIYF TGTGCCAGCAGTGAGAGGGAATCTGGAAACACCATATATTTT
TRBJ2-3 TRBD2 . TRBV9 CASSAPSGRAGDTQYF TGTGCCAGCAGCGCCCCTAGCGGGAGGGCCGGGGATACGCAGTATTTT
TRBJ2-1 . . TRBV19 CASSPRDSRVREQFF TGTGCCAGTAGTCCGAGGGACTCCCGTGTTAGGGAGCAGTTCTTC
TRBJ2-7 . few TRBV2 CASAALAGFIYEQYF TGTGCCAGCGCCGCTTTGGCGGGGTTCATCTACGAGCAGTACTTC
TRBJ1-1 TRBD1 few TRBV4-3 CASSQDTGETEAFF TGCGCCAGCAGCCAAGACACAGGGGAAACTGAAGCTTTCTTT
TRBJ2-2 TRBD1 once TRBV5-5 CASSPGTGVYGELFF TGTGCCAGCAGCCCCGGGACAGGGGTGTACGGGGAGCTGTTTTTT
TRBJ2-2 . . TRBV7-2 CASSLLGVGELFF TGTGCCAGCAGCTTACTCGGAGTGGGGGAGCTGTTTTTT
TRBJ2-1 TRBD2 . TRBV5-1 CASSPGLATSHEQFF TGCGCCAGCAGCCCGGGACTAGCTACGTCGCATGAGCAGTTCTTC
TRBJ2-7 TRBD2 . TRBV5-4 CASSLPLAGVYEQYF TGTGCCAGCAGCTTGCCGCTAGCGGGAGTCTACGAGCAGTACTTC
TRBJ2-1 TRBD1 few TRBV25-1 CASSARRDREYNEQFF TGTGCCAGCAGTGCCCGCCGGGACAGGGAGTACAATGAGCAGTTCTTC
TRBJ2-1 . few TRBV6-1 CASSERRRGSNEQFF TGTGCCAGCAGTGAGCGCCGGCGAGGGTCCAATGAGCAGTTCTTC
TRBJ2-1 . . TRBV5-1 CASSLGILYNEQFF TGCGCCAGCAGCTTGGGGATTCTATACAATGAGCAGTTCTTC
TRBJ2-5 . . TRBV11-2 CASSPQGLRETQYF TGTGCCAGCAGCCCACAGGGCTTGCGGGAGACCCAGTACTTC
TRBJ2-7 TRBD1 once TRBV6-6 CASRNRGRAYEQYF TGTGCCAGCAGAAACAGGGGGCGAGCCTACGAGCAGTACTTC
TRBJ2-7 TRBD2 . TRBV11-2 CASSLGGKPYEQYF TGTGCCAGCAGCTTGGGGGGGAAACCCTACGAGCAGTACTTC
TRBJ1-2 . . TRBV28 CASSLSPWAQGYTF TGTGCCAGCAGTTTATCCCCCTGGGCTCAGGGCTACACCTTC
TRBJ2-2 . once TRBV11-3 CASSLDGGGELFF TGTGCCAGCAGCTTAGATGGTGGGGGGGAGCTGTTTTTT
TRBJ2-7 . . TRBV6-5 CASSYLTSSHEQYF TGTGCCAGCAGTTACCTAACTAGCTCCCACGAGCAGTACTTC
TRBJ2-7 . . TRBV11-3 CASSSGLGGEQYF TGTGCCAGCAGCTCTGGACTCGGGGGCGAGCAGTACTTC
TRBJ2-1 . few TRBV5-4 CASSDRQGSNEQFF TGTGCCAGCAGCGACCGTCAGGGGTCCAATGAGCAGTTCTTC
TRBJ2-2 . . TRBV14 CASSHSRFGNTGELFF TGTGCCAGCAGCCACTCTCGTTTCGGCAACACCGGGGAGCTGTTTTTT
TRBJ1-5 . . TRBV4-1 CASSQEGPGGGSNQPQHF TGCGCCAGCAGCCAAGAAGGACCTGGGGGTGGAAGCAATCAGCCCCAGCATTTT
TRBJ2-6 TRBD2 many TRBV18 CASSSTTSGALGANVLTF TGTGCCAGCTCATCGACGACTAGCGGAGCTCTTGGGGCCAACGTCCTGACTTTC